This is a list of T cell receptor beta chains from one sample in a study of cytomegalovirus exposure and HLA in healthy donors. Here immunoSEQ multiplex PCR was the method, and the copy in TCRdb shows in-frame clones only, minus some. The sample includes 100,000 to 150,000 clones, over 70% of them seen just once. Sequenced input: PBMCs. These receptors originate from a female donor in good health and CMV-seronegative. Each CDR3 is given with its conserved first and last residue. D genes are given only for firm matches. Size values are once, few and many counts, or a class for expanded clones, and some rows have none.

>-|TRBJ2-7|TRBV7-2|-
TGTGCCACTTCCGTTCGAGGAGACAGCGAGCTCCCCCACGAGCAGTACTTC
CATSVRGDSELPHEQYF
>-|TRBJ1-1|TRBV2|TRBD1
TGTGCCAGCAGGGATCGACAGGGGGCTAACACTGAAGCTTTCTTT
CASRDRQGANTEAFF
>-|TRBJ2-2|TRBV7-6|-
TGTGCCAGCAGCTTAGAGGTCGGCGGATTTAACACCGGGGAGCTGTTTTTT
CASSLEVGGFNTGELFF
>-|TRBJ2-1|TRBV6-6|TRBD2
TGTGCCAGCAGCGCCCGACTAGCGGGATTCTTAGATGAGCAGTTCTTC
CASSARLAGFLDEQFF
>-|TRBJ1-1|TRBV5-6|-
TGTGCCAGCAGCTTCTCCCAGGGAAATCGAATGAACACTGAAGCTTTCTTT
CASSFSQGNRMNTEAFF
>-|TRBJ2-7|TRBV6-6|TRBD2
TGTGCCAGCAGTTACTCGATACTAGCGGTTTCCTACGAGCAGTACTTC
CASSYSILAVSYEQYF
>-|TRBJ1-2|TRBV5-5|TRBD1
TGTGCCAGCAGCTTGGAGGGGGCTGGTAACTATGGCTACACCTTC
CASSLEGAGNYGYTF
>-|TRBJ2-5|TRBV5-1|TRBD1
TGCGCCAGCAGCGGCTCAGGGGGCCTCCAAGAGACCCAGTACTTC
CASSGSGGLQETQYF
>-|TRBJ2-3|TRBV7-9|TRBD2
TGTGCCAGCAGCCGTGGACTAGCGGGAGGGGGCACAGATACGCAGTATTTT
CASSRGLAGGGTDTQYF
>-|TRBJ1-2|TRBV19|-
TGTGCCAGTAGTATTTTTTCCGGGACACCGAGTGGCTACACCTTC
CASSIFSGTPSGYTF
>-|TRBJ2-7|TRBV18|TRBD1
TGTGCCAGCTCACCCCAAGGGGGCCTCGAGCAGTACTTC
CASSPQGGLEQYF
>-|TRBJ2-3|TRBV2|-
TGTGCCAGCAAAGCTTTAGGAGGGCTGCGCACAGATACGCAGTATTTT
CASKALGGLRTDTQYF
>-|TRBJ2-3|TRBV7-2|-
TGTGCCAGCAGCGCCGACAGGGATACGCAGTATTTT
CASSADRDTQYF
>-|TRBJ2-2|TRBV9|-
TGTGCCAGCAGCCCGCTAGGCGCCGGGGAGCTGTTTTTT
CASSPLGAGELFF
>-|TRBJ2-1|TRBV27|-
TGTGCCAGCAGTCCAAACCTCGGACAGGAGCAGTTCTTC
CASSPNLGQEQFF
>-|TRBJ1-3|TRBV5-5|-
TGTGCCAGCAGCTTCTCCGGGACTTCTGGAAACACCATATATTTT
CASSFSGTSGNTIYF
>-|TRBJ1-3|TRBV12-5|-
TGTGCTAGTGGCTCAGGGCCCTCTGGAAACACCATATATTTT
CASGSGPSGNTIYF
>-|TRBJ2-7|TRBV11-2|-
TGTGCCAGCAGCTTAGTGACTGAGATCTACGAGCAGTACTTC
CASSLVTEIYEQYF
>-|TRBJ2-5|TRBV7-9|TRBD1
TGTGCCAGCAGCCCCCAAGGGGGCGCAGAGACCCAGTACTTC
CASSPQGGAETQYF
>-|TRBJ2-1|TRBV7-9|TRBD2
TGTGCCAGCAGCAGCGGGGTATTCAAATACAATGAGCAGTTCTTC
CASSSGVFKYNEQFF
>-|TRBJ1-1|TRBV11-2|-
TGTGCCAGCAGCTTATCTTGGGCGAACACTGAAGCTTTCTTT
CASSLSWANTEAFF
>-|TRBJ2-7|TRBV21-1|-
TGTGCCAGCAGCAGCGTCTCCTACGAGCAGTACTTC
CASSSVSYEQYF
>-|TRBJ2-1|TRBV2|-
TGTGCCAGCAGTTGGGTCGGGAACCCGCCTCACAATGAGCAGTTCTTC
CASSWVGNPPHNEQFF
>-|TRBJ2-3|TRBV14|TRBD2
TGTGCCAGCAGCCAATTAGCGGGAGATGGCACAGATACGCAGTATTTT
CASSQLAGDGTDTQYF
>-|TRBJ2-7|TRBV5-1|TRBD1
TGCGCCAGCAGCCCGGGACAGTCCGGCTACGAGCAGTACTTC
CASSPGQSGYEQYF
>-|TRBJ1-2|TRBV9|-
TGTGCCAGCAGTCCCACCGGTGGGGCGCTTAACTATGGCTACACCTTC
CASSPTGGALNYGYTF
>-|TRBJ1-5|TRBV19|TRBD1
TGTGCCAGTGCCCTGACAGGGGGGGTGGGTCAGCCCCAGCATTTT
CASALTGGVGQPQHF
>-|TRBJ1-2|TRBV4-1|TRBD1
TGCGCCAGCAGCCGAAACCTGGGGACAGGGGCTGCCTATGGCTACACCTTC
CASSRNLGTGAAYGYTF
>-|TRBJ2-5|TRBV10-3|-
TGTGCCATCAGGGGCAGCGGCCAAGAGACCCAGTACTTC
CAIRGSGQETQYF
>few|TRBJ1-5|TRBV10-3|TRBD1
TGTGCCACGACAGGGCTAAGCAATCAGCCCCAGCATTTT
CATTGLSNQPQHF
>-|TRBJ1-6|TRBV9|TRBD1
TGTGCCAGCAGCGAGGACAGGGGGCTCGATTCACCCCTCCACTTT
CASSEDRGLDSPLHF
>-|TRBJ1-3|TRBV7-4|-
TGTGCCAGCACAGGGGACACGAGAGATTTCAGGGACACCCCCAACTCTGGAAACACCATATATTTT
CASTGDTRDFRDTPNSGNTIYF
>few|TRBJ2-4|TRBV18|TRBD1
TGTGCCAGCTCACCACTAGCTAGGGACAGTCAGTACTTC
CASSPLARDSQYF
>-|TRBJ1-2|TRBV19|-
TGTGCCAGTAGTCCCCCCCGGAGGAACTATGGCTACACCTTC
CASSPPRRNYGYTF
>-|TRBJ2-4|TRBV19|TRBD2
TGTGCCAGTAGTATCTTAGGGGAGGGATTCAACATTCAGTACTTC
CASSILGEGFNIQYF
>-|TRBJ2-1|TRBV6-6|TRBD2
TGTGCCAGCAGTTACTCTAGCGGGAGTGCCGAGCAGTTCTTC
CASSYSSGSAEQFF
>once|TRBJ2-1|TRBV5-8|TRBD2
TGTGCCAGCGGCAGGGGAGAGACTAGCGGCTACAATGAGCAGTTCTTC
CASGRGETSGYNEQFF
>few|TRBJ2-1|TRBV6-5|TRBD1
TGTGCCAGCAGAGTGGGACAGTTTGCTTACAATGAGCAGTTCTTC
CASRVGQFAYNEQFF
>few|TRBJ2-7|TRBV9|-
TGTGCCAGCAGCCCGCGTCCCGGGACGGACTACGAGCAGTACTTC
CASSPRPGTDYEQYF
>-|TRBJ1-2|TRBV19|TRBD1
TGTGCCAGTAGTCATCAGGGGGAAGGCTATGGCTACACCTTC
CASSHQGEGYGYTF
>few|TRBJ2-3|TRBV6-4|TRBD2
TGTGCCAGCAGTGATAGTTCGGGGGCCAGCGGGGGGGACACAGATACGCAGTATTTT
CASSDSSGASGGDTDTQYF